A selection of T cell receptor beta chains follows, all from one sample in a study of cytomegalovirus exposure and HLA in healthy donors. Clones were sequenced by immunoSEQ multiplex PCR, and TCRdb holds only the in-frame ones, with some missing. The data show roughly 260,000 clones, with roughly 81% seen just once and roughly 2% held by the top ten. Sequenced sample: PBMCs. Receptor source: a woman between 40 and 55 years old in good health and CMV-seropositive. Each CDR3 is given with its conserved first and last residue. The D gene is left open where the match is weak. The size entry is marked missing in some rows and otherwise reads once, few, many or a size class.

D gene	V gene	clone size	J gene	CDR3 DNA	CDR3 protein
TRBD1	TRBV6-5	-	TRBJ1-2	TGTGCCAGCATGAAGACAGGGGGCTTTGTTGGCTACACCTTC	CASMKTGGFVGYTF
TRBD1	TRBV11-1	-	TRBJ1-1	TGTGCCAGCAGTCTCGCCCCGGGACAGGGTTCAGCTTTCTTT	CASSLAPGQGSAFF
-	TRBV7-3	few	TRBJ2-1	TGTGCCAGCAGCTCAACCAGGGGAGGGAGGGATGAGCAGTTCTTC	CASSSTRGGRDEQFF
TRBD2	TRBV2	-	TRBJ2-2	TGTGCCAGCAGGGGGACTAGCGTGAACACCGGGGAGCTGTTTTTT	CASRGTSVNTGELFF
-	TRBV6-5	-	TRBJ1-5	TGTGCCAGCAGCCAAGGACACAGCCAGCCCCAGCATTTT	CASSQGHSQPQHF
-	TRBV27	once	TRBJ2-7	TGTGCCAGCACACCCGTAGGGGACTCTCGCCACGAGCAGTACTTC	CASTPVGDSRHEQYF
-	TRBV15	-	TRBJ1-4	TGTGCCACCAGCCAGGGAGGGGTTGGTGAAAAACTGTTTTTT	CATSQGGVGEKLFF
-	TRBV5-1	-	TRBJ2-2	TGCGCCAGCAGCCCCCGGGACTGGACTAACACCGGGGAGCTGTTTTTT	CASSPRDWTNTGELFF
-	TRBV7-3	-	TRBJ2-5	TGTGCCAGCAGCCTACAGGGGGGGGAGGAGACCCAGTACTTC	CASSLQGGEETQYF
TRBD1	TRBV28	-	TRBJ1-5	TGTGCCAGCAGTTTAACAGGGGGCAATCAGCCCCAGCATTTT	CASSLTGGNQPQHF
-	TRBV5-4	-	TRBJ1-1	TGTGCCAGCTCTGGGGGGGACACTGAAGCTTTCTTT	CASSGGDTEAFF
-	TRBV11-2	-	TRBJ1-2	TGTGCCAGCAGGCCGACTCTATCCAGGGTTTCTTATGGCTACACCTTC	CASRPTLSRVSYGYTF
-	TRBV19	-	TRBJ2-1	TGTGCCAGTAGTTCATCAGGGTGGAGTGAGCAGTTCTTC	CASSSSGWSEQFF
-	TRBV2	few	TRBJ1-2	TGTGCCAGCAGTGTGACAGCCCAACCTAACTATGGCTACACCTTC	CASSVTAQPNYGYTF
TRBD2	TRBV7-2	once	TRBJ2-1	TGTGCCAGCAAGAGCGGGATTGGAAACAATGAGCAGTTCTTC	CASKSGIGNNEQFF
TRBD2	TRBV5-1	-	TRBJ2-7	TGCGCCAGCAGCTTGGGGGAGCTAGCGGGAGTACACGAGCAGTACTTC	CASSLGELAGVHEQYF
-	TRBV27	-	TRBJ1-1	TGTGCCAGCAGTTTCAGACAGAACACTGAAGCTTTCTTT	CASSFRQNTEAFF
TRBD1	TRBV27	-	TRBJ1-2	TGTGCCAGCAGTTTAATCGGGACAGGGCATGGCTACACCTTC	CASSLIGTGHGYTF